This T cell receptor (beta chain) was captured in a study of T-cell reconstitution after alpha-beta-depleted transplantation in children (dated by TCRdb to 2016 to 2017). In terms of the full investigation: The study quantitatively tracked T-cell immune reconstitution after TCRalphabeta/CD19-depleted allogeneic hematopoietic cell transplantation in children using TCR repertoire profiling.

This clonotype was recorded many times. The specificity of this receptor is unknown. No much larger clone exists at a distance of one base, and base qualities are not known. Reading from cysteine to phenylalanine, the CDR3 counts 17 amino acids. Only the CDR3 region is kept as DNA, spanning 51 bases read in frame from base 1. Taken from the germline V gene, the CDR1 and CDR2 loops are LGHNA and YNFKEQ. V loses 0 bases, J loses 1 base, and the germline ends lie 14 bases apart. Libraries were constructed by PCR. The run used an Illumina HiSeq 2500. To normalize quantification of the TCRbeta repertoire, the TCR libraries were built with molecular barcoding that relied on unique molecular identifiers. In-frame beta chains were kept once TCRdb had trimmed the public reads at Q25 with fastp and called clones with MiXCR. Each CDR3 protein gets just one entry, which takes the most common genes and DNA from the rows behind it. This sample is represented by approximately 91,000 distinct CDR3 sequences; roughly 8.3% of them were singletons. The biggest ten clones account for 5.5% to 8.5% of the sample.

The sample consisted of PBMCs from the stem cell graft donor, taken from the stem cell graft. The sequence was collected from a human donor who donated a stem cell graft to a child with congenital amegakaryocytic thrombocytopenia. The rearranged segments are TRBV4-2 and TRBJ2-3; no confident D gene assignment can be made. The CDR3 protein: CASSQDRNSRGTDTQYF. The DNA reads TGTGCCAGCAGCCAAGATCGAAATAGCAGAGGCACAGATACGCAGTATTTT.